These 28 T cell receptor beta chains came from one sample sequenced in a study of cytomegalovirus exposure and HLA in healthy donors. Libraries were prepared by immunoSEQ multiplex PCR; TCRdb keeps only in-frame clonotypes and omits some of them. The sample gives about 140,000 clones, 70% to 85% of which show up once; 25% to 30% is in the top ten. The material sequenced was PBMCs. These receptors originate from a man aged 25 to 40 in good health and CMV-seropositive.

The rearrangement joins TRBV9 to TRBJ2-7; TRBD1 matches 7 bases. CDR3 length: 15 residues. The V gene end was trimmed by 4 bases and the J gene end by 0 bases; junction bases not matched to a gene: 7. Germline CDR1 reads SGDLS; CDR2 reads YYNGEE. CDR3 nucleotide sequence: TGTGCCAGCAGCCCCCAGGGGGACAGCTCCTACGAGCAGTACTTC. Its translation is CASSPQGDSSYEQYF.

Only one count was recorded for this clone. This chain connects TRBV6-5 to TRBJ1-1; TRBD1 might be the D (5 bases). Germline V gene sequence: CDR1 MNHEY, CDR2 SVGAGI. The CDR3 totals 13 residues. The ends were cut back, 6 bases at V and 4 bases at J, with 12 bases in the middle. CDR3 region: CASRRRQGTEAFF. CDR3 nucleotide sequence: TGTGCCAGCAGGCGAAGGCAGGGCACTGAAGCTTTCTTT.

This clone was counted a few times. V usage is TRBV2 and J usage is TRBJ2-7; 7 bases map to TRBD2. The V gene's germline CDR1 is SNHLY and CDR2 FYNNEI. The CDR3 contains 14 residues. V gave up 5 bases and J gave up 10 bases; unmatched junction bases: 14. The CDR3 protein is CASSNLRGSIEQYF. CDR3 DNA sequence: TGTGCCAGCAGTAACCTCCGCGGGAGTATAGAACAGTACTTC.

There are a few counts of this clone. The chain has TRBV4-1 and TRBJ1-4; 9 bases are shared with TRBD1. The CDR3 length is 15 residues. J lost 7 bases, V lost 3 bases, and 6 bases had no gene match. CDR1 and CDR2 (germline): MGHRA, YSYEKL. CDR3 nucleotides: TGCGCCAGCAGCCACCCGGACAGGGGTAGTGAAAAACTGTTTTTT. Its translation is CASSHPDRGSEKLFF.

Note on this clone: The same CDR3 also results from other DNA sequences found in this sample. J is TRBJ1-5 and V is TRBV7-2, with 10 positions matching TRBD1. J lost 7 bases, V lost 4 bases, and 1 base had no gene match. The CDR3 covers 13 residues. Germline values: CDR1 SGHTA, CDR2 FQGNSA. The CDR3 bases are TGTGCCAGCAGCTCGGACAGGGGGCAGCCCCAGCATTTT. This encodes CASSSDRGQPQHF. Using reference TRBV7-2 and TRBJ1-5 for the parts outside the CDR3, the full variable domain is GAGVSQSPSNKVTEKGKDVELRCDPISGHTALYWYRQSLGQGLEFLIYFQGNSAPDKSGLPSDRFSAERTGGSVSTLTIQRTQQEDSAVYLCASSSDRGQPQHFGDGTRLSIL.

This clone was observed a few times. The chain employs TRBV30 and TRBJ1-1; D may be TRBD1 (5 bases). V dropped 4 bases and J dropped 9 bases, with 15 bases sitting between them. The V gene's germline CDR1 is GTSNPN and CDR2 SVGIG (reference sequence). This CDR3 region has 12 residues. This chain's CDR3 is CAWMDKGLQAFF. DNA for the CDR3: TGTGCCTGGATGGACAAAGGCTTACAAGCTTTCTTT.

V and J are TRBV6-1 and TRBJ1-2, with TRBD1 matching over 10 bases. Germline CDR1 and CDR2: MNHNS and SASEGT. The CDR3 loop spans 14 amino acids. V gave up 7 bases and J gave up 5 bases; unmatched junction bases: 7. CDR3 amino acids: CASKPGQGGYGYTF. In nucleotides, the CDR3 is TGTGCCAGCAAACCCGGACAGGGGGGATATGGCTACACCTTC.

V is TRBV15 and J is TRBJ2-3; unclear D gene. Deletions cut 8 bases from V and 6 bases from J, with 18 bases between. The CDR3 extends over 14 amino acids. Per the germline V gene, CDR1 is LNHNV and CDR2 is YYDKDF (reference sequence). The CDR3 region is CATAEVLASDTQYF. For the CDR3, the DNA is TGTGCCACCGCAGAGGTTTTGGCTTCGGATACGCAGTATTTT.

This clone appeared once. CDR3: CASSYRENYEQYF. CDR3 coding DNA: TGCGCCAGCAGCTACCGGGAGAACTACGAGCAGTACTTC. This sequence joins TRBV5-1 and TRBJ2-7, with D perhaps matching TRBD2 (6 bases). The CDR3 is 13 amino acids. Trimming shortened V by 3 bases and J by 3 bases, and 10 bases separated the two germline ends. Germline CDR1 is SGHRS and CDR2 is YFSETQ.

The CDR3: CASRMFRGQGPGGYTF. CDR3 in DNA: TGTGCCAGCAGGATGTTCCGGGGACAGGGGCCTGGTGGCTACACCTTC. J is TRBJ1-2 and V is TRBV5-4, with 10 bases fitting TRBD1. The length of the CDR3 is 16 residues. CDR1 SGHNT and CDR2 YYREEE come from the germline V gene (reference sequence). Losses at the gene ends were 5 bases for V and 7 bases for J; bases not matched to a gene: 14. The full variable domain, completed using reference TRBV5-4 and TRBJ1-2, is ETGVTQSPTHLIKTRGQQVTLRCSSQSGHNTVSWYQQALGQGPQFIFQYYREEENGRGNFPPRFSGLQFPNYSSELNVNALELDDSALYLCASRMFRGQGPGGYTFGSGTRLTVV.

The chain carries TRBV19 and TRBJ1-3, with 7 bases aligning to TRBD1. Germline V lookup: CDR1 LNHDA, CDR2 SQIVND (reference sequence). This CDR3 has 14 amino acids. The V and J ends lost 3 bases and 7 bases, in that order; junction bases with no gene match: 6. This CDR3 reads CASSMSGTANTIYF. In DNA form, the CDR3 reads TGTGCCAGTAGTATGTCCGGGACAGCTAACACCATATATTTT.

The chain links TRBV5-1 to TRBJ1-1; 7 nucleotides match TRBD1. Trimming cost V 0 bases and J 4 bases; bases outside gene matches: 6. The V gene's germline CDR1 is SGHRS and CDR2 YFSETQ. CDR3 length: 15 amino acids. The CDR3 coding sequence is TGCGCCAGCAGCTTGGGAGACAGGGCCCCCACTGAAGCTTTCTTT. Translating gives CASSLGDRAPTEAFF.

The rearrangement joins TRBV6-5 to TRBJ1-5; D unclear. V dropped 0 bases and J dropped 2 bases, with 5 bases sitting between them. Germline CDR1 and CDR2: MNHEY and SVGAGI. The CDR3 is made up of 14 amino acids. This chain's CDR3 is CASSYSTGNQPQHF. The CDR3 DNA reads as TGTGCCAGCAGTTACTCCACAGGCAATCAGCCCCAGCATTTT.

The table lists this clone with a count of one. The chain carries TRBV4-2 and TRBJ2-5, with D possibly TRBD1 on 6 matching bases. The germline V gene encodes CDR1 LGHNA and CDR2 YNFKEQ. The CDR3 runs 15 residues. V was cut by 2 bases and J by 5 bases, with 15 bases left in between. The CDR3 DNA reads TGTGCCAGCAGCCAAAGCCCGGGACAAGGGGAGACCCAGTACTTC. It codes for CASSQSPGQGETQYF.

The V gene is TRBV4-1, the J gene TRBJ2-3; 7 positions match TRBD2. V shed 2 bases, J shed 2 bases, and the junction held 7 bases outside the gene matches. CDR3 length equals 16 residues. The germline gives CDR1 MGHRA, CDR2 YSYEKL. In DNA form, the CDR3 reads TGCGCCAGCAGCCAAATCCAGCGGGAATCCACAGATACGCAGTATTTT. Amino acid sequence: CASSQIQRESTDTQYF.

This clone was observed a handful of times. This chain connects TRBV7-2 to TRBJ2-2; 9 positions agree with TRBD1. The CDR3 contains 16 residues. Germline V lookup: CDR1 SGHTA, CDR2 FQGNSA. J lost 5 bases, V lost 5 bases, and 9 bases had no gene match. CDR3 in amino acids: CASSPSRQGGTGELFF. The CDR3 nucleotides are TGTGCCAGCAGCCCAAGTAGACAGGGGGGGACCGGGGAGCTGTTTTTT.

The chain links TRBV6-5 to TRBJ2-2; 10 bases align to TRBD1. The CDR3 has 16 amino acids. V dropped 2 bases and J dropped 5; count of bases not matched to a gene: 5. In germline, CDR1 is MNHEY, CDR2 SVGAGI. In DNA, the CDR3 is TGTGCCAGCAGTTACCTGGACAGGGGGTTTACCGGGGAGCTGTTTTTT. Translating gives CASSYLDRGFTGELFF.

The rearrangement uses TRBV11-2 and TRBJ1-1; D not certain. Deletions cut 4 bases from V and 10 bases from J, with 16 bases between. The CDR3 sequence is 13 residues long. CDR1 and CDR2 from the germline V gene are SGHAT and FQNNGV. CDR3 protein: CASSSDPLAGAFF. The CDR3 DNA is TGTGCCAGCAGCTCAGACCCCTTGGCGGGAGCTTTCTTT.

The genes are TRBV5-1 and TRBJ2-6, with a tentative D call TRBD2 (5 bases). V was cut by 0 bases and J by 2 bases, with 18 bases left in between. CDR1 and CDR2 from the germline V gene are SGHRS and YFSETQ. CDR3 length: 19 residues. Here the CDR3 reads CASSLDPLPGNPGANVLTF. The CDR3 region has the DNA TGCGCCAGCAGCTTGGATCCTCTCCCGGGGAACCCTGGGGCCAACGTCCTGACTTTC. The full variable domain, in which reference TRBV5-1 and TRBJ2-6 provide the parts outside the CDR3, is KAGVTQTPRYLIKTRGQQVTLSCSPISGHRSVSWYQQTPGQGLQFLFEYFSETQRNKGNFPGRFSGRQFSNSRSEMNVSTLELGDSALYLCASSLDPLPGNPGANVLTFGAGSRLTVL.

V gene TRBV6-4 combines with J gene TRBJ1-2, with D possibly TRBD1 on 5 matching bases. CDR1 is MRHNA and CDR2 is SNTAGT in the germline V gene. V lost 3 bases and J 6 bases, leaving 11 bases between the germline ends. The CDR3 is 13 amino acids. The CDR3 DNA reads as TGTGCCAGCAGTGAGGTTCAGGGTAATGGCTACACCTTC. Its protein product is CASSEVQGNGYTF.

The chain recombines TRBV5-6 with TRBJ2-7; 7 bases are a match to TRBD2. V was clipped by 4 bases and J by 0 bases; unmatched bases: 10. CDR1 is SGHDT, CDR2 YYEEEE, per germline. The CDR3 spans 16 residues. The CDR3 nucleotides are TGTGCCAGCAGCCTGGTGGGGAGGGCAAGCTCCTACGAGCAGTACTTC. Encoded protein: CASSLVGRASSYEQYF.

In this sample, this clone turned up once. The CDR3 bases are TGCGCCAGCAGCTTGGCCGCCCTAGCGGGGGGCACAGATACGCAGTATTTT. It codes for CASSLAALAGGTDTQYF. The chain joins TRBV5-1 to TRBJ2-3; 10 positions agree with TRBD2. This CDR3 region has 17 residues. The trim removed 0 bases at V and 1 base at J, leaving 5 bases unmatched. The germline V gene has CDR1 SGHRS and CDR2 YFSETQ.

The chain links TRBV28 to TRBJ2-5, with 14 bases matching TRBD2. J was trimmed by 5 bases and V by 6 bases; bases with no gene match: 11. Germline loops: CDR1 MDHEN, CDR2 SYDVKM. The CDR3 runs 17 residues. The CDR3 is CASSTSGTSGSEETQYF. The CDR3, as DNA: TGTGCCAGCAGCACCTCAGGGACTAGCGGGAGTGAGGAGACCCAGTACTTC.

This clone was seen once. This chain links TRBV7-3 with TRBJ1-5; D gene ambiguous. Deletions cut 2 bases from V and 7 bases from J, with 9 bases between. CDR3 size: 13 residues. CDR1 is SGHTA, CDR2 FQGTGA, per germline. The CDR3, as DNA: TGTGCCAGCAGCTTAGGTTACGGGCAGCCCCAGCATTTT. It codes for CASSLGYGQPQHF.

The rearrangement uses TRBV7-2 and TRBJ2-3; D is possibly TRBD2 (5 bases). Germline CDR1 SGHTA, CDR2 FQGNSA. The CDR3 has 15 amino acids. V lost 2 bases and J 1 base, leaving 10 bases between the germline ends. The CDR3 sequence: CASSLSGIGTDTQYF. The CDR3 nucleotides are TGTGCCAGCAGCTTAAGCGGTATAGGCACAGATACGCAGTATTTT.

The chain employs TRBV5-1 and TRBJ2-7, with 12 bases lining up with TRBD1. The germline V gene has CDR1 SGHRS and CDR2 YFSETQ. This CDR3 region has 13 residues. The junction had 2 bases not matched to a gene; V was cut back by 4 bases and J by 6 bases. The DNA of the CDR3 is TGCGCCAGCAGCGGGGACAGGGGGCGCGAGCAGTACTTC. The encoded protein is CASSGDRGREQYF. Supplemented by reference TRBV5-1 and TRBJ2-7, the full variable domain reads KAGVTQTPRYLIKTRGQQVTLSCSPISGHRSVSWYQQTPGQGLQFLFEYFSETQRNKGNFPGRFSGRQFSNSRSEMNVSTLELGDSALYLCASSGDRGREQYFGPGTRLTVT.

The chain links TRBV27 to TRBJ2-7, with 10 nucleotides matching TRBD1. Germline CDR1 MNHEY, CDR2 SMNVEV (reference sequence). V lost 5 bases, J lost 5 bases, and 12 bases stayed unmatched. This CDR3 is built from 16 residues. CDR3 sequence reads: CASSAPVGTGADEQYF. CDR3 nucleotide sequence: TGTGCCAGCAGTGCCCCCGTCGGGACAGGGGCCGACGAGCAGTACTTC.

The chain joins TRBV19 to TRBJ1-1, with D hard to call. This CDR3 is 13 amino acids long. V lost 5 bases and J lost 1, with 8 bases in between. Germline CDR1 and CDR2: LNHDA and SQIVND (reference sequence). The CDR3 coding sequence is TGTGCCAGTAGTGCCACCGGGAACACTGAAGCTTTCTTT. The encoded protein is CASSATGNTEAFF.